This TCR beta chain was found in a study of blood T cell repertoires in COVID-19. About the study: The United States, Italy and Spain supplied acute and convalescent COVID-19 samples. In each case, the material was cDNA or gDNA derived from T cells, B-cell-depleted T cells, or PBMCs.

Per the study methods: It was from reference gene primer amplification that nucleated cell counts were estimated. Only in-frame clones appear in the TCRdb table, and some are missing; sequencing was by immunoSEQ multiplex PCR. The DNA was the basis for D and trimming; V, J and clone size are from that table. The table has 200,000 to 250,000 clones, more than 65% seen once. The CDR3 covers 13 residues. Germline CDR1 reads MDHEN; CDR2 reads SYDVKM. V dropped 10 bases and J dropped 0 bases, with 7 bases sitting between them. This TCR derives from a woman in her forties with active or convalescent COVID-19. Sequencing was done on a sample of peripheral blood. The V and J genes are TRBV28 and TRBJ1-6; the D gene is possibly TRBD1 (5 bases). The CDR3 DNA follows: TGTGCCATCCAGGGCTCCTATAATTCACCCCTCCACTTT. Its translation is CAIQGSYNSPLHF.